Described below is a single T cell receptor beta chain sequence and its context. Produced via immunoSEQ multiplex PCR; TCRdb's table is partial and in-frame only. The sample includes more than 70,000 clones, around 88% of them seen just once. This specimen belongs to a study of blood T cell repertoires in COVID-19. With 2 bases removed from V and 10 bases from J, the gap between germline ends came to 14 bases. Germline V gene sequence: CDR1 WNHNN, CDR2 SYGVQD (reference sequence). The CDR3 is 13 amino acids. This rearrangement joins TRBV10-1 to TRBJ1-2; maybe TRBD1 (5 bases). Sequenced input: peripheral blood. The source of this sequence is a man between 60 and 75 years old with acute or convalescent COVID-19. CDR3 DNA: TGCGCCAGCAGTGAGATGGGCACAGGAGCCTACACCTTC. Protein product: CASSEMGTGAYTF.